One sample yielded the 11 T cell receptor beta chains listed below, sequenced in a study of cytomegalovirus exposure and HLA in healthy donors. Sequenced by immunoSEQ multiplex PCR; TCRdb stores in-frame clones only, minus some. The repertoire holds roughly 200,000 clones, with approximately 86% as singletons. The sequenced sample was PBMCs. These receptors all come from a man aged 30 to 45 in good health and CMV-seropositive.

This clone showed up just once. The rearrangement uses TRBV7-3 and TRBJ2-2; D tentatively fits TRBD1 or TRBD2 (6 bases each). This CDR3 contains 16 residues. Germline V gene lookup returns CDR1 SGHTA and CDR2 FQGTGA. V lost 5 bases and J lost 4, with 17 bases in between. CDR3 DNA: TGTGCCAGCAGCGGAGGGCCGGGACACACCACCGGGGAGCTGTTTTTT. This translates into CASSGGPGHTTGELFF. Using reference TRBV7-3 and TRBJ2-2 for the parts outside the CDR3, the full variable domain is GAGVSQTPSNKVTEKGKYVELRCDPISGHTALYWYRQSLGQGPEFLIYFQGTGAADDSGLPNDRFFAVRPEGSVSTLKIQRTERGDSAVYLCASSGGPGHTTGELFFGEGSRLTVL.

The chain joins TRBV6-4 to TRBJ2-3; D remains unclear. V was shortened by 6 bases and J by 0 bases, with 7 bases between the two germline ends. The CDR3 loop spans 13 amino acids. The germline V gene has CDR1 MRHNA and CDR2 SNTAGT. The CDR3 protein is CASSGDSTDTQYF. DNA of the CDR3: TGTGCCAGCAGCGGCGACAGCACAGATACGCAGTATTTT.

CDR3 bases: TGTGCCAGCTCATTCGCCGGGACAGGGTCCGTCTACGAGCAGTACTTC. This translates into CASSFAGTGSVYEQYF. The rearrangement joins TRBV18 to TRBJ2-7; TRBD1 matches 9 bases. Trimming took 5 bases from V and 3 from J; bases not matched to a gene: 11. Germline V gene data show CDR1 as KGHSH and CDR2 as LQKENI. This CDR3 region has 16 residues.

The chain couples TRBV7-2 to TRBJ2-7, with D possibly matching TRBD2 (6 bases). Trimming removed 4 bases from V and 5 bases from J, with 21 bases in between. The germline CDR1 and CDR2 sequences are SGHTA and FQGNSA. There are 16 residues in the CDR3. The CDR3 sequence: CASSSGASAGWNEQYF. Written as DNA, the CDR3 is TGTGCCAGCAGCTCCGGGGCTAGCGCGGGATGGAACGAGCAGTACTTC.

The V and J genes are TRBV6-6 and TRBJ2-1; D gene unclear. V was pared by 3 bases and J by 0 bases, with 12 bases between. CDR3 length: 16 amino acids. Germline CDR1 and CDR2: MNHNY and SVGAGI (reference sequence). CDR3 protein: CASSYAAQSSYNEQFF. CDR3 in DNA: TGTGCCAGCAGTTATGCCGCGCAGAGCTCCTACAATGAGCAGTTCTTC.

This clone was detected only once. The chain is built from TRBV19 and TRBJ1-3; D gene ambiguous. CDR1 is LNHDA, CDR2 SQIVND, per germline (reference sequence). This CDR3 is built from 13 residues. V lost 10 bases and J 4 bases, leaving 14 bases between the germline ends. As DNA, the CDR3 is TGTGCCACCAGCCAGGTGCTGGGAAACACCATATATTTT. Its protein is CATSQVLGNTIYF.

This clone was seen a few times. The chain links TRBV9 to TRBJ2-7, with 10 bases lining up with TRBD1. The CDR3 has 15 residues. Trimming removed 4 bases from V and 6 bases from J; junction bases left unmatched: 10. Per germline, CDR1 SGDLS and CDR2 YYNGEE. CDR3 sequence reads: CASSPSGQGVVEQYF. Written as DNA, the CDR3 is TGTGCCAGCAGCCCCTCCGGACAGGGGGTGGTCGAGCAGTACTTC.

The chain is built from TRBV27 and TRBJ2-3, with D unresolved. Trimming cost V 7 bases and J 5 bases, with 16 bases left between them. This CDR3 contains 14 residues. The germline gives CDR1 MNHEY, CDR2 SMNVEV (reference sequence). CDR3 sequence reads: CASTSLPVGDTQYF. CDR3 in DNA: TGTGCCAGCACCTCCCTCCCGGTTGGAGATACGCAGTATTTT.

This clone was observed a few times. For the CDR3, the DNA is TGTGCCTGGAGTGGGTGGGACAACATGGTTTCACCCCTCCACTTT. Translation gives CAWSGWDNMVSPLHF. This chain connects TRBV30 to TRBJ1-6, with a weak D call TRBD1 (6 bases). Germline values: CDR1 GTSNPN, CDR2 SVGIG (reference sequence). The length of the CDR3 is 15 residues. Trimming took 1 base from V and 9 from J, leaving 16 bases between them.

The rearrangement uses TRBV5-6 and TRBJ1-1; possibly TRBD1 for D (6 bases). The CDR3 covers 14 residues. Trimming shortened V by 4 bases and J by 10 bases, and 20 bases separated the two germline ends. CDR1 is SGHDT, CDR2 YYEEEE, per germline. The CDR3 bases are TGTGCCAGCAGCCGGGATTGGGACACCGCTACAGCTTTCTTT. As protein: CASSRDWDTATAFF.

The gene calls are TRBV11-3 and TRBJ2-1; either TRBD1 or TRBD2 may fit D (6 bases each). Germline CDR1 SGHNT, CDR2 YENEEA. The CDR3 is 15 residues long. V was cut by 1 base and J by 5 bases, with 12 bases left in between. DNA for the CDR3: TGTGCCAGCAGCTTAGCCGGGGGCTTCAACAATGAGCAGTTCTTC. The encoded protein is CASSLAGGFNNEQFF.